Following are 18 T cell receptor beta chains from one sample sequenced in a study of T-cell reconstitution after alpha-beta-depleted transplantation in children. Unique molecular identifiers were used to barcode this TCRbeta library. TCRdb re-analysed the PCR reads in MiXCR, keeping a single row per CDR3 protein. The table has 500,000 to 600,000 distinct CDR3 sequences, around a third seen once; the top ten hold less than 2.5%. The sample here was PBMCs from the stem cell graft donor, taken from the stem cell graft. The receptors derive from a human donor who donated a stem cell graft to a child with aplastic anemia.

This chain uses TRBV28 with TRBJ1-2; D is unclear. This CDR3 is 14 amino acids long. The germline CDR1 and CDR2 sequences are MDHEN and SYDVKM. The ends were cut back, 3 bases at V and 8 bases at J, with 16 bases in the middle. CDR3 DNA: TGTGCCAGCAGTTTCGGGTCCCTGGATTGGGGCTACACCTTC. Translating it yields CASSFGSLDWGYTF.

This sequence joins TRBV6-5 and TRBJ2-5; a weak D match, TRBD1 (6 bases). CDR1 is MNHEY and CDR2 is SVGAGI in the germline V gene. V lost 2 bases and J lost 4, with 11 bases in between. The CDR3 has 14 amino acids. CDR3 residues: CASSYDGGPETQYF. The CDR3 region has the DNA TGTGCCAGCAGTTACGATGGGGGCCCAGAGACCCAGTACTTC.

The genes are TRBV20-1 and TRBJ2-1; 14 nucleotides align to TRBD2. The CDR3 length is 18 residues. Germline CDR1 reads DFQATT; CDR2 reads SNEGSKA (reference sequence). V lost 2 bases, J lost 0 bases, and 6 bases stayed unmatched. The CDR3 DNA follows: TGCAGTGCTAGACTGGGACTAGCGGGAGCCTCCTCCTACAATGAGCAGTTCTTC. Its protein product is CSARLGLAGASSYNEQFF.

In this sample, this clonotype turned up a few times. CDR3 sequence reads: CAWRARGQRDTQYF. The CDR3 DNA follows: TGTGCCTGGAGGGCCAGGGGTCAAAGAGATACGCAGTATTTT. The V gene is TRBV30, the J gene TRBJ2-3, with D tentatively TRBD1 (6 bases). The CDR3 covers 14 residues. V gave up 3 bases and J gave up 5 bases, with 15 bases separating them. Germline CDR1 GTSNPN, CDR2 SVGIG (reference sequence). Combining the CDR3 with reference TRBV30 and TRBJ2-3 gives the whole variable domain SQTIHQWPATLVQPVGSPLSLECTVEGTSNPNLYWYRQAAGRGLQLLFYSVGIGQISSEVPQNLSASRPQDRQFILSSKKLLLSDSGFYLCAWRARGQRDTQYFGPGTRLTVL.

The rearrangement uses TRBV5-1 and TRBJ2-1, with 7 bases lining up with TRBD2. The CDR3 is 15 residues long. The ends lost 0 bases at V and 9 bases at J; junction bases unmatched: 9. Germline V lookup: CDR1 SGHRS, CDR2 YFSETQ. In nucleotides, the CDR3 is TGCGCCAGCAGCTTGGGGCTAGCGGAGGCAGGTGAGCAGTTCTTC. This translates into CASSLGLAEAGEQFF.

This clonotype was seen a handful of times. The chain carries TRBV27 and TRBJ1-5; possibly TRBD1 for D (6 bases). Germline V lookup: CDR1 MNHEY, CDR2 SMNVEV (reference sequence). V was trimmed by 2 bases and J by 1 base, leaving 9 bases between them. This CDR3 has 15 amino acids. The CDR3 nucleotides read TGTGCCAGCAGTTTAAGGGGGGCGAGCAATCAGCCCCAGCATTTT. Its protein is CASSLRGASNQPQHF.

V usage is TRBV9 and J usage is TRBJ2-1; TRBD2 matches 10 bases. Trimming removed 0 bases from V and 9 bases from J; junction bases left unmatched: 6. CDR3 size: 15 residues. Germline CDR1 and CDR2: SGDLS and YYNGEE. The CDR3 DNA reads as TGTGCCAGCAGCGTAGCAACTAGCGGGGAGGGTGAGCAGTTCTTC. The encoded protein is CASSVATSGEGEQFF.

J is TRBJ2-1 and V is TRBV7-9; maybe TRBD2 (5 bases). The V gene lost 3 bases and the J gene lost 7 bases, with 13 bases spanning the gap. CDR3 length: 14 amino acids. The germline V gene encodes CDR1 SEHNR and CDR2 FQNEAQ (reference sequence). The CDR3: CASSLPGLGNEQFF. The CDR3 DNA follows: TGTGCCAGCAGCTTGCCCGGACTTGGGAATGAGCAGTTCTTC.

This rearrangement joins TRBV7-2 to TRBJ1-1, with unresolved D. V was pared by 4 bases and J by 6 bases, with 12 bases between. CDR3 length equals 13 residues. Germline V CDR1 and CDR2: SGHTA, FQGNSA. The CDR3 bases are TGTGCCAGCAGCTCCCAGGTAGGCGCTGAAGCTTTCTTT. Its protein product is CASSSQVGAEAFF.

CDR3 amino acids: CASRTGGGNTIYF. CDR3 DNA sequence: TGTGCCAGCAGGACCGGGGGGGGAAACACCATATATTTT. This sequence joins TRBV6-1 and TRBJ1-3; D might be TRBD1 (5 bases). There are 13 residues in the CDR3. The germline CDR1 and CDR2 sequences are MNHNS and SASEGT. Trimming left V 6 bases short and J 4 bases short, with 10 bases between.

Worth noting for this clonotype: Given a much more abundant clone one base away, this may be a read error. The chain carries TRBV20-1 and TRBJ2-1; 8 nucleotides agree with TRBD2. Germline CDR1 is DFQATT and CDR2 is SNEGSKA (reference sequence). V trimming: 1 base; J trimming: 5 bases; junction bases outside the gene matches: 13. The CDR3 totals 17 residues. This chain's CDR3 is CSARVSVVSGRNNEQFF. Here the CDR3 DNA reads TGCAGTGCTAGAGTATCGGTCGTGAGCGGGAGAAACAATGAGCAGTTCTTC.

This clonotype was seen many times. This chain connects TRBV28 to TRBJ1-1; no clear D. V lost 8 bases and J 1 base, leaving 8 bases between the germline ends. Germline assignment: CDR1 MDHEN and CDR2 SYDVKM. CDR3 length equals 12 residues. As DNA, the CDR3 is TGTGCCAGCTTTCGCAGGAACACTGAAGCTTTCTTT. Protein sequence: CASFRRNTEAFF.

This clonotype was observed a handful of times. J is TRBJ2-2 and V is TRBV29-1, with D possibly matching TRBD1 (5 bases). V was trimmed by 4 bases and J by 4 bases, leaving 19 bases between them. Looked up from germline, CDR1 is SQVTM and CDR2 is ANQGSEA. The CDR3 contains 16 residues. The CDR3 sequence is CSVGQGVSRVTGELFF. The CDR3 nucleotides are TGCAGCGTTGGCCAGGGCGTGAGTCGGGTCACCGGGGAGCTGTTTTTT.

This clonotype appeared a few times. V is TRBV7-6 and J is TRBJ1-3; D is unclear. The V gene lost 1 base and the J gene lost 2 bases, with 6 bases spanning the gap. This CDR3 has 14 residues. Germline V gene data show CDR1 as SGHVS and CDR2 as FNYEAQ. This chain's CDR3 is CASSLGHPGNTIYF. The CDR3 nucleotides are TGTGCCAGCAGCTTAGGGCACCCTGGAAACACCATATATTTT.

This sequence joins TRBV12-3 or TRBV12-4 and TRBJ1-1; 8 positions agree with TRBD1. This CDR3 spans 13 amino acids. V lost 7 bases to trimming and J lost 8 bases; unmatched junction nucleotides: 9. CDR3 bases: TGTGCCAGCACTTTCCCGGGACAGGCGGAAGCTTTCTTT. This gives the protein CASTFPGQAEAFF.

The rearrangement joins TRBV20-1 to TRBJ1-1; 7 bases map to TRBD1. Per germline, CDR1 DFQATT and CDR2 SNEGSKA (reference sequence). The CDR3 covers 14 residues. V trimming: 0 bases; J trimming: 4 bases; junction bases outside the gene matches: 5. The CDR3 nucleotides are TGCAGTGCTAGAGACTGGACAGGAACCACTGAAGCTTTCTTT. Its translation is CSARDWTGTTEAFF.

Only a few counts were recorded for this clonotype. The chain employs TRBV7-2 and TRBJ1-3; D unresolved. Germline V lookup: CDR1 SGHTA, CDR2 FQGNSA. This CDR3 contains 16 residues. V dropped 4 bases and J dropped 5 bases, with 18 bases sitting between them. The CDR3 region has the DNA TGTGCCAGCAGCTCAGTTACACAGAGCCTAAGAAACACCATATATTTT. Encoded protein: CASSSVTQSLRNTIYF.

This clonotype was counted between two and nine times. The gene calls are TRBV7-2 and TRBJ2-1; TRBD1 or TRBD2 may be the D gene (6 bases each). CDR3 length: 15 residues. The germline gives CDR1 SGHTA, CDR2 FQGNSA. Trimming took off 1 base at V and 9 bases at J, with 16 bases between the two ends. CDR3: CASSLGQPGASEQFF. CDR3 DNA sequence: TGTGCCAGCAGCTTAGGTCAACCGGGGGCGAGTGAGCAGTTCTTC.